Here is one TCR beta chain with its context. CDR3 size: 13 residues. The V gene's germline CDR1 is SNHLY and CDR2 FYNNEI. Trimming pared 7 bases from V and 7 bases from J, leaving 13 bases between. This record belongs to a study of CD8+CD57+ T cells in acquired aplastic anemia. TCR beta VDJ combinations and CDR3 sequences were profiled from genomic DNA. TCRdb processed the reads anew with MiXCR; each CDR3 protein has one entry. This repertoire shows around 180,000 distinct CDR3 sequences, about three fifths found once; its top ten account for 45%. Sequencing was carried out using sorted CD4+, CD8+, or CD8+CD57+ T cells (not recorded which) from PBMCs. The chain recombines TRBV2 with TRBJ2-2, with a possible D match to TRBD2 (6 bases). This receptor was obtained from a human donor in good health. CDR3: CASTEGDGGELFF. The DNA of the CDR3 is TGTGCCAGCACGGAGGGCGACGGCGGGGAGCTGTTTTTT. The full variable domain, rest sourced from reference TRBV2 and TRBJ2-2, is EPEVTQTPSHQVTQMGQEVILRCVPISNHLYFYWYRQILGQKVEFLVSFYNNEISEKSEIFDDQFSVERPDGSNFTLKIRSTKLEDSAMYFCASTEGDGGELFFGEGSRLTVL.